These T cell receptor beta chains were read from a single sample in a study of regulatory T cells in long-lasting Graves disease. TCRdb re-analysed the multiplex PCR reads in MiXCR, keeping a single row per CDR3 protein. The table includes 300,000 to 500,000 distinct CDR3 sequences, about a fifth detected once. Sequences were derived from peripheral blood mononuclear cells (PBMCs), sampled when the disease was refractory, from a patient treated with antithyroid drugs. These receptor sequences come from a female donor with Graves disease. CDR3s include the opening cysteine and the closing phenylalanine or tryptophan. D genes are given only for firm matches. Where a row states a size, it is once, few, many or the class of an expanded clone; other rows omit it.

v_call: TRBV12-5
j_call: TRBJ2-7
clone_size: few
d_call: .
cdr3_nt: TGTGCTAGTGGTTTGGTGCTGCCGGGTCGAGGCTACGAGCAGTACTTC
cdr3_aa: CASGLVLPGRGYEQYF

v_call: TRBV6-2/TRBV6-3
j_call: TRBJ2-2
clone_size: .
d_call: .
cdr3_nt: TGTGCCAGCAGTTCCGGGACACATTTGAACACCGGGGAGCTGTTTTTT
cdr3_aa: CASSSGTHLNTGELFF

v_call: TRBV7-9
j_call: TRBJ1-5
clone_size: .
d_call: .
cdr3_nt: TGTGCCAGCGGGGGGGGCCGGCCCCAGCATTTT
cdr3_aa: CASGGGRPQHF

v_call: TRBV5-1
j_call: TRBJ2-2
clone_size: once
d_call: TRBD2
cdr3_nt: TGCGCCAGCAGCCCGGGACTAGCGGGAGTGGTGACCGGGGAGCTGTTTTTT
cdr3_aa: CASSPGLAGVVTGELFF

v_call: TRBV11-2
j_call: TRBJ2-1
clone_size: few
d_call: TRBD2
cdr3_nt: TGTGCCAGCAGCGTAAGGCGGTCTAGCGGCTACAATGAGCAGTTCTTC
cdr3_aa: CASSVRRSSGYNEQFF

v_call: TRBV20-1
j_call: TRBJ2-5
clone_size: many
d_call: .
cdr3_nt: TGCAGTGCTAGCTCCGGGAGAGCGGAGACCCAGTACTTC
cdr3_aa: CSASSGRAETQYF

v_call: TRBV28
j_call: TRBJ2-5
clone_size: many
d_call: .
cdr3_nt: TGTGCCAGCAGGCCTGGCGGGCGTCGCCAAGAGACCCAGTACTTC
cdr3_aa: CASRPGGRRQETQYF

v_call: TRBV28
j_call: TRBJ2-5
clone_size: many
d_call: .
cdr3_nt: TGTGCCAGCATCGGGGGCGGCCAAGAGACCCAGTACTTC
cdr3_aa: CASIGGGQETQYF

v_call: TRBV6-1
j_call: TRBJ1-1
clone_size: many
d_call: .
cdr3_nt: TGTGCCAGCAGTGATCCAGGGTGGGAAGCTTTCTTT
cdr3_aa: CASSDPGWEAFF

v_call: TRBV20-1
j_call: TRBJ1-1
clone_size: .
d_call: .
cdr3_nt: TGCAGTGCTAGAGATCGGGCGGGGGAGGGGACTGAAGCTTTCTTT
cdr3_aa: CSARDRAGEGTEAFF

v_call: TRBV20-1
j_call: TRBJ2-3
clone_size: .
d_call: TRBD2
cdr3_nt: TGCAGTGCTAGTCTGCGCGGGAGGGCCATAATGAGTGCAGATACGCAGTATTTT
cdr3_aa: CSASLRGRAIMSADTQYF

v_call: TRBV3-1
j_call: TRBJ1-1
clone_size: many
d_call: .
cdr3_nt: TGTGCCAGCAGCCAAGAGCGAACTGAAGCTTTCTTT
cdr3_aa: CASSQERTEAFF

v_call: TRBV2
j_call: TRBJ2-3
clone_size: .
d_call: .
cdr3_nt: TGTGCCAGCAGTGAGGGTCAGAGTAGCACAGATACGCAGTATTTT
cdr3_aa: CASSEGQSSTDTQYF

v_call: TRBV7-2
j_call: TRBJ1-1
clone_size: many
d_call: .
cdr3_nt: TGTGCCAGCAGCTTATGGGGGGCGGGTACTGAAGCTTTCTTT
cdr3_aa: CASSLWGAGTEAFF

v_call: TRBV10-1
j_call: TRBJ2-2
clone_size: few
d_call: TRBD1
cdr3_nt: TGCGCCAGCAGTGGGACAGGGGTTCCCGGGGAGCTGTTTTTT
cdr3_aa: CASSGTGVPGELFF

v_call: TRBV24-1
j_call: TRBJ1-5
clone_size: few
d_call: .
cdr3_nt: TGTGCCACCAGTGATCCCGGTGGGCCCCAGCATTTT
cdr3_aa: CATSDPGGPQHF

v_call: TRBV20-1
j_call: TRBJ1-2
clone_size: .
d_call: TRBD1
cdr3_nt: TGCAGTGCTACCGGGACAGGCTATGGCTACACCTTC
cdr3_aa: CSATGTGYGYTF

v_call: TRBV6-2/TRBV6-3
j_call: TRBJ2-4
clone_size: few
d_call: TRBD1
cdr3_nt: TGTGCCAGCAGTTCGCGGACAGGGGGCGCGGGGTATAACAAAAACATTCAGTACTTC
cdr3_aa: CASSSRTGGAGYNKNIQYF

v_call: TRBV30
j_call: TRBJ1-2
clone_size: many
d_call: .
cdr3_nt: TGTGCCTGGAGTCCGGCGGGGGGCCACACCTTC
cdr3_aa: CAWSPAGGHTF

v_call: TRBV7-8
j_call: TRBJ2-7
clone_size: many
d_call: TRBD2
cdr3_nt: TGTGCCAGCAGCTTAATTTGGGGGGGAGAGGGCGAGCAGTACTTC
cdr3_aa: CASSLIWGGEGEQYF

v_call: TRBV6-1
j_call: TRBJ2-7
clone_size: .
d_call: TRBD2
cdr3_nt: TGTGCCAGCAGTGAAATTCGTTCACTAGCGGGAGGAGCCCACGAGCAGTACTTC
cdr3_aa: CASSEIRSLAGGAHEQYF

v_call: TRBV24-1
j_call: TRBJ2-2
clone_size: .
d_call: .
cdr3_nt: TGTGCCACCAGTGATCCCGACGCGTCGTTGAACACCGGGGAGCTGTTTTTT
cdr3_aa: CATSDPDASLNTGELFF

v_call: TRBV13
j_call: TRBJ2-7
clone_size: .
d_call: .
cdr3_nt: TGTGCCAGCAGCTTAGGACAGTTATCCTACGAGCAGTACTTC
cdr3_aa: CASSLGQLSYEQYF

v_call: TRBV20-1
j_call: TRBJ1-2
clone_size: .
d_call: .
cdr3_nt: TGCAGTGCGGGGGGGGGCCAATACGGCTACACCTTC
cdr3_aa: CSAGGGQYGYTF

v_call: TRBV19
j_call: TRBJ1-3
clone_size: .
d_call: .
cdr3_nt: TGTGCCAGTAGTATGATAGGCATTGGAAACACCATATATTTT
cdr3_aa: CASSMIGIGNTIYF

v_call: TRBV18
j_call: TRBJ1-4
clone_size: many
d_call: TRBD1
cdr3_nt: TGTGCCAGCTCACCAAGGACAGGTGACGAAAAACTGTTTTTT
cdr3_aa: CASSPRTGDEKLFF

v_call: TRBV6-2/TRBV6-3
j_call: TRBJ2-7
clone_size: .
d_call: TRBD2
cdr3_nt: TGTGCCAGCAGTGGGACTAGATCCTACGAGCAGTACTTC
cdr3_aa: CASSGTRSYEQYF

v_call: TRBV28
j_call: TRBJ2-7
clone_size: many
d_call: TRBD2
cdr3_nt: TGTGCCAGCAGCCACGGGACTAGCGGGATCCAATCCTCCTACGAGCAGTACTTC
cdr3_aa: CASSHGTSGIQSSYEQYF

v_call: TRBV10-1
j_call: TRBJ2-7
clone_size: .
d_call: .
cdr3_nt: TGCGCCAGCAGTGACCAGGAGGGTAGACTAGGAGAGCAGTACTTC
cdr3_aa: CASSDQEGRLGEQYF

v_call: TRBV7-8
j_call: TRBJ2-7
clone_size: many
d_call: .
cdr3_nt: TGTGCCAGCAGTTCCAGCCGACCCCCTGTGTCGAAGGAGCAGTACTTC
cdr3_aa: CASSSSRPPVSKEQYF

v_call: TRBV28
j_call: TRBJ1-1
clone_size: many
d_call: .
cdr3_nt: TGTGCCAGCACGCAGAACACTGAAGCTTTCTTT
cdr3_aa: CASTQNTEAFF